Listed here is a single TCR beta chain. Its antigen is as yet unknown. CDR3 length: 14 residues. With 5 bases removed from V and 3 bases from J, the gap between germline ends came to 13 bases. Germline assignment: CDR1 MDHEN and CDR2 SYDVKM. The data were taken from a study of blood T cells in healthy people across ages. The authors ran a second PCR of 7 to 11 cycles using a sample-barcoded 5' primer and a J-beta primer mix. From the 5' RACE reads, TCRdb called clonotypes with MiXCR, one entry per CDR3 protein. This sample has about 930,000 distinct CDR3 sequences, with 25% to 35% found just once. Overall study findings and caveats: As naive T cell percentage varied, TCR beta diversity correlated strongly with it.

These same data were also listed under a study on T cells of mothers and their children. That work contributes: A few healthy Caucasian mothers served as donors, and their six children did as well. During the second PCR, the M1S primer introduced sample barcodes along with 2-4 random nucleotides. Thymic selection molds TCR recombination output in a comparable way in related and unrelated pairs.

V gene TRBV28 combines with J gene TRBJ1-1; D remains unclear. This receptor was identified in a woman between 40 and 50 years old in good health. The sequencing input was blood. This chain's CDR3 is CASSRRGTYTEAFF. The CDR3 coding sequence is TGTGCCAGCAGTCGGAGAGGCACTTACACTGAAGCTTTCTTT.